This is a list of T cell receptor beta chains from one sample in a study of CD8 T cells in ankylosing spondylitis. TCRdb re-called the 5' RACE reads through MiXCR, storing one row per CDR3 protein. Of 200,000 to 250,000 distinct CDR3 sequences listed, about a quarter are singletons. The sample was blood, either unsorted or a sorted T cell fraction (not recorded which). The receptors here all came from a male donor with ankylosing spondylitis or in good health (not recorded which). CDR3s include the opening cysteine and the closing phenylalanine or tryptophan. A D gene is named only where the DNA matches it firmly. The size of a clone is reported for some rows only, either as once, few or many, or as a class for expanded clones.

v_call	clone_size	d_call	j_call	cdr3_aa	cdr3_nt
TRBV5-1	many	TRBD2	TRBJ2-5	CASSPGLAESIGETQYF	TGCGCCAGCAGCCCGGGACTAGCCGAGTCCATCGGGGAGACCCAGTACTTC
TRBV20-1	many	TRBD2	TRBJ2-1	CSVRREIYEQFF	TGCAGTGTTCGGCGGGAGATCTATGAGCAGTTCTTC
TRBV12-3/TRBV12-4	.	.	TRBJ2-1	CASKYRTGDEQFF	TGTGCCAGCAAGTATCGGACCGGGGATGAGCAGTTCTTC
TRBV12-3/TRBV12-4	many	.	TRBJ2-1	CASGSGGEQFF	TGTGCCAGCGGGTCCGGGGGTGAGCAGTTCTTC
TRBV7-2	.	TRBD2	TRBJ2-7	CASSLAVAGVEQYF	TGTGCCAGCAGCTTAGCGGTAGCGGGAGTGGAGCAGTACTTC
TRBV20-1	.	.	TRBJ2-3	CSARSDTQYF	TGCAGTGCTAGGTCAGATACGCAGTATTTT
TRBV6-5	few	TRBD2	TRBJ2-7	CASSYSILAGAYEQYF	TGTGCCAGCAGTTACTCTATCTTAGCGGGGGCCTACGAGCAGTACTTC
TRBV4-2	.	TRBD2	TRBJ2-3	CASTSSGREGTQYF	TGTGCCAGCACCTCTAGCGGGAGAGAGGGTACGCAGTATTTT
TRBV20-1	few	.	TRBJ2-7	CSAMSSYEQYF	TGCAGTGCTATGAGCAGCTACGAGCAGTACTTC
TRBV20-1	.	.	TRBJ2-2	CSARARGSIDTGELFF	TGCAGTGCTAGGGCCAGGGGAAGCATTGACACCGGGGAGCTGTTTTTT
TRBV5-8	few	TRBD2	TRBJ2-7	CASSLGDGGTTYEQYF	TGTGCCAGCAGCTTGGGGGACGGCGGGACTACCTACGAGCAGTACTTC
TRBV29-1	.	.	TRBJ2-2	CSVEATGELFF	TGCAGCGTTGAAGCGACCGGGGAGCTGTTTTTT
TRBV12-3/TRBV12-4	many	.	TRBJ1-1	CASSLLIGTEAFF	TGTGCCAGCAGTTTACTCATTGGCACTGAAGCTTTCTTT
TRBV11-2	.	.	TRBJ2-1	CASSRNRDEQFF	TGTGCCAGCAGCCGGAATCGCGATGAGCAGTTCTTC
TRBV12-3/TRBV12-4	few	.	TRBJ1-1	CASSFRPENTEAFF	TGTGCCAGCAGTTTCCGGCCTGAGAACACTGAAGCTTTCTTT
TRBV29-1	few	.	TRBJ2-7	CSVGRAYEQYF	TGCAGCGTTGGCAGGGCCTACGAGCAGTACTTC